This T cell receptor beta chain comes out of a study of shared clonotypes between healthy human individuals. Study findings and constraints: Memory subsets generally showed smaller estimated richness than naive subsets did. It was the non-shared clonotypes that had lower generation probabilities than clonotypes shared by all four donors.

The assay was immunoSEQ multiplex PCR, and TCRdb's table has in-frame clones only and misses some. The table records some 2.1 million clones, 85% to 95% of them present only once. Per germline, CDR1 MGHRA and CDR2 YSYEKL. V was pared by 3 bases and J by 7 bases, with 7 bases between. The CDR3 contains 12 residues. To note about this clone: Its target is not known.

Study donors comprised healthy, HIV-negative adults devoid of recent acute infection or vaccination. Nashville, Tennessee was home to all donors, each a Caucasian adult. Input material: naive CD4+ T cells sorted from blood. Subset defined: CD45RA+ positively selected. The chain is built from TRBV4-1 and TRBJ2-1; D is unclear. The sequence came from a young man in good health. The CDR3 reads CASSHPWNEQFF. CDR3 coding DNA: TGCGCCAGCAGCCATCCGTGGAATGAGCAGTTCTTC.